The 27 T cell receptor beta chains reported below all come from one sample, sequenced in a study of Ad26.COV2.S vaccination and SARS-CoV-2 variants. Treatment specified: over 15 received Ad26.COV2.S at low or high dose, single or two shots; roughly five received placebo; per-sample allocation not given. The samples were gathered on day 63 after the first injection of vaccine or placebo. Sequenced by immunoSEQ multiplex PCR; TCRdb stores in-frame clones only, minus some. The sample contains 300,000 to 350,000 clones, about 90% of which appear only once. The sample in question was peripheral blood, obtained in a trial of Ad26.COV2.S vaccine versus placebo. The receptors come from a person between 18 and 65 years old who received the Ad26.COV2.S COVID-19 vaccine or a placebo.

The chain has TRBV18 and TRBJ2-3; TRBD2 is a possible D gene (6 bases). The CDR3 length is 16 residues. V dropped 5 bases and J dropped 0 bases, with 15 bases sitting between them. The germline gives CDR1 KGHSH, CDR2 LQKENI. The CDR3 DNA sequence: TGTGCCAGCTCAACCCTCGGGAGCGGGAGCACAGATACGCAGTATTTT. Translation gives CASSTLGSGSTDTQYF.

V usage is TRBV20-1 and J usage is TRBJ2-3, with 7 positions matching TRBD1. Trimming cost V 3 bases and J 0 bases; bases outside gene matches: 6. The CDR3 runs 15 residues. Germline values: CDR1 DFQATT, CDR2 SNEGSKA (reference sequence). The CDR3 nucleotides read TGCAGTGCTAGTAGGGACAGCCTTAGCACAGATACGCAGTATTTT. Its protein product is CSASRDSLSTDTQYF.

Only one count was recorded for this clone. The rearrangement links TRBV5-4 to TRBJ1-2; D ambiguous. V was clipped by 5 bases and J by 1 base, with 3 bases between them. Germline V lookup: CDR1 SGHNT, CDR2 YYREEE (reference sequence). CDR3 length equals 11 residues. CDR3 nucleotides: TGTGCCAGCAGGAGTAACTATGGCTACACCTTC. Protein product: CASRSNYGYTF.

The chain is built from TRBV4-3 and TRBJ2-1; 8 nucleotides agree with TRBD1. This CDR3 is built from 17 residues. V dropped 0 bases and J dropped 2; count of bases not matched to a gene: 6. Per germline, CDR1 LGHNA and CDR2 YSLEER. The chain's CDR3 is CASSQDRTGWAYNEQFF. The CDR3 DNA sequence: TGCGCCAGCAGCCAAGACCGGACAGGGTGGGCCTACAATGAGCAGTTCTTC.

The chain employs TRBV3-1 (or the pseudogene TRBV3-2) and TRBJ2-1; D might be TRBD2 (6 bases). The germline CDR1 and CDR2 sequences are LGHDT and YNNKEL (reference sequence). This CDR3 comprises 15 residues. With 0 bases removed from V and 9 bases from J, the gap between germline ends came to 15 bases. The CDR3 loop reads CASSQDPSISGEQFF. For the CDR3, the DNA is TGTGCCAGCAGCCAAGATCCCAGTATTAGCGGTGAGCAGTTCTTC.

This clone was detected only once. V and J are TRBV15 and TRBJ1-5; no reliable D call. The V end was cut by 6 bases, the J end by 0 bases, with 18 bases between. Germline V gives CDR1 LNHNV, CDR2 YYDKDF (reference sequence). The CDR3 runs 17 residues. The CDR3 nucleotides are TGTGCCACCAGGGCCAGTGACAAGATTTATAGCAATCAGCCCCAGCATTTT. It codes for CATRASDKIYSNQPQHF.

The chain recombines TRBV27 with TRBJ2-1; maybe TRBD1 (5 bases). The CDR3 is 14 amino acids. Germline CDR1 reads MNHEY; CDR2 reads SMNVEV (reference sequence). The V gene lost 7 bases and the J gene lost 5 bases, with 15 bases spanning the gap. The CDR3 loop is CASIELGLNNEQFF. The CDR3 coding sequence is TGTGCCAGCATAGAGTTGGGGCTCAACAATGAGCAGTTCTTC.

The V call is TRBV19, the J call TRBJ1-1; tentatively, D is TRBD1 (5 bases). This CDR3 has 15 amino acids. The V and J ends lost 7 bases and 0 bases respectively, with 15 bases between them. CDR1 is LNHDA, CDR2 SQIVND, per germline (reference sequence). The CDR3 DNA follows: TGTGCCAGTAACCACCCGGGGGGAGTGAACACTGAAGCTTTCTTT. Translation: CASNHPGGVNTEAFF.

V and J are TRBV5-6 and TRBJ2-2; 7 nucleotides match TRBD2. The length of the CDR3 is 16 residues. CDR1 and CDR2 (germline): SGHDT, YYEEEE. The J segment lost 7 bases and the V segment lost 4 bases, leaving 13 bases of the junction unmatched. The CDR3 nucleotides read TGTGCCAGCAGCCACCCGGGCGGGAGCGCTTTCGGGGAGCTGTTTTTT. Translated, it gives CASSHPGGSAFGELFF.

There are a few counts of this clone. This chain uses TRBV27 with TRBJ1-6; D is unresolved. This CDR3 contains 17 residues. Deletions cut 3 bases from V and 2 bases from J, with 14 bases between. The germline gives CDR1 MNHEY, CDR2 SMNVEV (reference sequence). In DNA form, the CDR3 reads TGTGCCAGCAGTTTCAAGGGTCGTGGCGCCTATAATTCACCCCTCCACTTT. It translates to CASSFKGRGAYNSPLHF.

J is TRBJ2-1 and V is TRBV6-6, with TRBD2 matching 11 bases. The CDR3 extends over 16 amino acids. Germline V gene lookup returns CDR1 MNHNY and CDR2 SVGAGI (reference sequence). The ends lost 0 bases at V and 5 bases at J; junction bases unmatched: 3. CDR3 nucleotides: TGTGCCAGCAGTTACTCGATAGCGGGAGGGAACAATGAGCAGTTCTTC. Protein product: CASSYSIAGGNNEQFF.

This chain uses TRBV9 with TRBJ2-1; TRBD1 matches 11 bases. V was pared by 0 bases and J by 10 bases, with 12 bases of the junction left unmatched. Germline V CDR1 and CDR2: SGDLS, YYNGEE. CDR3 length: 17 amino acids. CDR3 sequence reads: CASSVAPPGQGAAEQFF. The DNA of the CDR3 is TGTGCCAGCAGCGTAGCCCCCCCCGGACAGGGGGCAGCGGAGCAGTTCTTC.

V and J are TRBV19 and TRBJ1-5; weak D call: TRBD1 (6 bases). CDR1 is LNHDA and CDR2 is SQIVND in the germline V gene (reference sequence). The CDR3 runs to 15 residues. Trimming pared 6 bases from V and 4 bases from J, leaving 16 bases between. CDR3: CASSPPGGRNQPQHF. The CDR3 coding sequence is TGTGCCAGTAGCCCACCGGGGGGGCGAAATCAGCCCCAGCATTTT.

The chain couples TRBV3-1 (or the pseudogene TRBV3-2) to TRBJ1-5; TRBD1 might be the D (6 bases). Germline assignment: CDR1 LGHDT and CDR2 YNNKEL (reference sequence). Trimming took off 1 base at V and 7 bases at J, with 32 bases between the two ends. The CDR3 consists of 21 residues. CDR3 in amino acids: CASSQGALSNSQGGRHQPQHF. CDR3 nucleotide sequence: TGTGCCAGCAGCCAAGGAGCCCTCTCAAATTCACAGGGAGGTCGGCACCAGCCCCAGCATTTT.

The rearrangement joins TRBV3-1 (or the pseudogene TRBV3-2) to TRBJ1-3, with D unresolved. Germline assignment: CDR1 LGHDT and CDR2 YNNKEL (reference sequence). The CDR3 loop spans 12 amino acids. Trimming pared 4 bases from V and 3 bases from J, leaving 4 bases between. DNA for the CDR3: TGTGCCAGCAGCCGCATTGGAAACACCATATATTTT. Amino acids: CASSRIGNTIYF.

V and J are TRBV5-4 and TRBJ1-2; D is perhaps TRBD1 (5 bases). V was shortened by 6 bases and J by 2 bases, with 8 bases between the two germline ends. This CDR3 comprises 12 residues. Looked up from germline, CDR1 is SGHNT and CDR2 is YYREEE (reference sequence). CDR3 bases: TGTGCCAGCACCAGGACAAACTATGGCTACACCTTC. Amino acid sequence: CASTRTNYGYTF.

A single count supports this clone. This rearrangement joins TRBV7-9 to TRBJ2-5; D possibly corresponds to TRBD1 (5 bases). The CDR3 runs 14 residues. V lost 5 bases to trimming and J lost 3 bases, with 13 bases between them. Germline loops: CDR1 SEHNR, CDR2 FQNEAQ (reference sequence). CDR3 DNA sequence: TGTGCCAGCAGCCAAGACAGCCTAGAAGAGACCCAGTACTTC. Translating it yields CASSQDSLEETQYF.

The gene calls are TRBV19 and TRBJ2-1; the D gene is possibly TRBD2 (5 bases). This CDR3 spans 14 amino acids. Trimming took 4 bases from V and 13 from J, leaving 20 bases between them. Looked up from germline, CDR1 is LNHDA and CDR2 is SQIVND (reference sequence). CDR3 in amino acids: CASSTLGSGERQFF. CDR3 nucleotides: TGTGCCAGTAGTACCCTAGGGAGCGGAGAAAGACAGTTCTTC.

The rearrangement joins TRBV27 to TRBJ1-5; D remains ambiguous. The CDR3 has 18 amino acids. CDR1 is MNHEY and CDR2 is SMNVEV in the germline V gene (reference sequence). Trimming shortened V by 2 bases and J by 3 bases, and 20 bases separated the two germline ends. CDR3: CASSLRAGLGGTNQPQHF. DNA for the CDR3: TGTGCCAGCAGTTTAAGGGCGGGGTTGGGCGGAACCAATCAGCCCCAGCATTTT.

This clone was recorded once. J is TRBJ1-1 and V is TRBV12-3 or TRBV12-4, with D uncertain. V lost 11 bases, J lost 0 bases, and 7 bases lay in between. The length of the CDR3 is 11 residues. CDR3 DNA sequence: TGTGCCGGCCAGCTGAACACTGAAGCTTTCTTT. The encoded protein is CAGQLNTEAFF.

The V gene is TRBV29-1, the J gene TRBJ2-4, with 8 positions matching TRBD1. The germline V gene encodes CDR1 SQVTM and CDR2 ANQGSEA. This CDR3 contains 17 residues. The V and J ends lost 3 bases and 6 bases, in that order; junction bases with no gene match: 16. The CDR3, as DNA: TGCAGCGTTGACCCCCTAGGGGAACAGGGGGGACTAAACATTCAGTACTTC. It specifies CSVDPLGEQGGLNIQYF.

CDR3 protein: CASSLPQGFAGELFF. CDR3 nucleotides: TGTGCCAGCAGCCTACCACAGGGGTTCGCCGGGGAGCTGTTTTTT. The chain combines TRBV7-9 with TRBJ2-2; 7 bases are shared with TRBD1. CDR1 is SEHNR, CDR2 FQNEAQ, per germline (reference sequence). The J segment lost 6 bases and the V segment lost 5 bases, leaving 9 bases of the junction unmatched. This CDR3 has 15 residues. The variable domain in full, with the rest retrieved from reference TRBV7-9 and TRBJ2-2, is DTGVSQNPRHKITKRGQNVTFRCDPISEHNRLYWYRQTLGQGPEFLTYFQNEAQLEKSRLLSDRFSAERPKGSFSTLEIQRTEQGDSAMYLCASSLPQGFAGELFFGEGSRLTVL.

The chain links TRBV14 to TRBJ1-6; D is unclear. Trimming stripped 1 base from V and 13 bases from J, with 17 bases between. Germline V gene lookup returns CDR1 SGHDN and CDR2 FVKESK. This CDR3 comprises 15 residues. DNA of the CDR3: TGTGCCAGCAGCCAAGCACCACCTACGCATGCGCCCCTCCACTTT. Protein sequence: CASSQAPPTHAPLHF.

This clone was picked up one time. J is TRBJ2-7 and V is TRBV6-1, with 10 bases lining up with TRBD2. CDR1 and CDR2 (germline): MNHNS, SASEGT. The V segment lost 4 bases and the J segment 0 bases; nucleotides outside the gene matches: 6. This CDR3 is 16 amino acids long. The CDR3 sequence: CASSGIGLADSYEQYF. DNA for the CDR3: TGTGCCAGCAGTGGGATTGGACTAGCGGACTCCTACGAGCAGTACTTC.

The genes are TRBV5-6 and TRBJ1-1; D unclear. The V end lost 2 bases, the J end lost 1 base, and 12 bases lay between the germline ends. Germline V gene lookup returns CDR1 SGHDT and CDR2 YYEEEE. The length of the CDR3 is 15 residues. CDR3 sequence: CASSFPSPGNTEAFF. The CDR3 DNA sequence: TGTGCCAGCAGCTTTCCCAGCCCAGGGAACACTGAAGCTTTCTTT.

The chain links TRBV5-4 to TRBJ2-7; TRBD1 is a possible D gene (6 bases). The CDR3 totals 14 residues. Trimming took 1 base from V and 0 from J, leaving 8 bases between them. Germline V CDR1 and CDR2: SGHNT, YYREEE (reference sequence). CDR3 sequence: CASSLQGNSYEQYF. Written as DNA, the CDR3 is TGTGCCAGCAGCTTGCAGGGGAACTCCTACGAGCAGTACTTC.

This clone has a handful of counts. This chain links TRBV6-5 with TRBJ2-7; D remains unclear. V gave up 7 bases and J gave up 1 base, with 11 bases separating them. CDR3 length equals 13 residues. CDR1 MNHEY and CDR2 SVGAGI come from the germline V gene. For the CDR3, the DNA is TGTGCCAGCAATAAGCGAGCGTCCTACGAGCAGTACTTC. Protein sequence: CASNKRASYEQYF.